The clone carrying this TCR beta chain was seen ten or more times. Its antigen is not known. This record comes from a study of Ad26.COV2.S vaccination and SARS-CoV-2 variants. General study results and limits: Comparability of non-spike TCR breadth was observed across vaccine and placebo recipients.

Only in-frame clones appear in the TCRdb table, and some are missing; sequencing was by immunoSEQ multiplex PCR. The table records roughly 100,000 clones, about 78% of them present only once. This CDR3 is 14 amino acids long. V lost 4 bases and J 3 bases, leaving 12 bases between the germline ends. The germline CDR1 and CDR2 sequences are SGHAT and FQNNGV. The source of this sequence is a human donor who had recovered from COVID-19. The chain has TRBV11-2 and TRBJ1-2; D not resolved. This specimen was peripheral blood, taken after recovery from COVID-19. The CDR3 DNA reads as TGTGCCAGCAGCTCCTTGAAGGGAGACTATGGCTACACCTTC. It yields the protein CASSSLKGDYGYTF.